This T cell receptor beta chain was obtained from a study of T-cell memory formation after mild COVID-19. Study at large: Largely donor-specific sequence clusters came from a couple of donors. Study outcomes and limitations: Contracting CD4+ clones lay largely in CM and EM, with CD8+ ones residing in EMRA. While clones contracting from day 15 to 85 were balanced between CD4 and CD8, later expanders leaned CD4+.

Germline-derived CDR1 and CDR2 are SQVTM and ANQGSEA. CDR3 length equals 14 residues. Trimming at V came to 6 bases and at J to 4 bases, leaving 6 bases not matched to a gene. TCR alpha and TCR beta cDNA libraries carrying sample barcodes and UMIs were produced by 5'RACE using constant-segment primers. One entry per CDR3 protein results from TCRdb running MiXCR on the 5' RACE reads. The sample has approximately 290,000 distinct CDR3 sequences, 8% to 10% seen once; the top ten hold less than 25%. The table lists this clonotype with many counts. Its antigen remains unidentified. The receptor was derived from a man in his late teens or twenties who had mild COVID-19 (a few samples of this study predate the infection). Cell type and time point are not known. This chain uses TRBV29-1 with TRBJ2-3, with TRBD1 matching over 11 bases. Sequencing used PBMCs or a T cell subset sorted from them (not recorded which). The CDR3 sequence: CSVFRDRGADTQYF. CDR3 coding DNA: TGCAGCGTATTCCGGGACAGGGGGGCAGATACGCAGTATTTT.